These 7 T cell receptor beta chains originate from one sample sequenced in a study of spatial heterogeneity in lung cancer. Indicated time point: sample taken at primary tumor resection. Unsorted tumor, nontumor lung tissue or cryopreserved PBMC supplied the whole RNA. TCRdb ran MiXCR on the 5' RACE reads and lists one entry per CDR3 protein. The table has 82,000 or so distinct CDR3 sequences, around 13% seen once. Source: PBMCs, taken at surgery. These TCRs come from a male donor with early-stage non-small cell lung cancer.

There are a few counts of this clonotype. The chain employs TRBV29-1 and TRBJ2-1; TRBD1 agrees at 7 bases. The J segment lost 0 bases and the V segment lost 6 bases, leaving 8 bases of the junction unmatched. The CDR3 is 15 amino acids. Germline loops: CDR1 SQVTM, CDR2 ANQGSEA. CDR3 protein: CSVAGGVSSYNEQFF. CDR3 bases: TGCAGCGTCGCAGGGGGTGTAAGCTCCTACAATGAGCAGTTCTTC.

The chain employs TRBV6-5 and TRBJ1-5; D is uncertain. The V and J ends lost 5 bases and 2 bases respectively, with 10 bases between them. Germline CDR1 reads MNHEY; CDR2 reads SVGAGI. The CDR3 extends over 14 amino acids. The CDR3 loop is CASSLSRGNQPQHF. The DNA of the CDR3 is TGTGCCAGCAGTCTCTCGCGGGGCAATCAGCCCCAGCATTTT.

This clonotype has a count of ten or more. The V call is TRBV5-1, the J call TRBJ1-1; 9 positions agree with TRBD1. The CDR3 spans 15 residues. V gave up 1 base and J gave up 2 bases; unmatched junction bases: 3. The germline V gene encodes CDR1 SGHRS and CDR2 YFSETQ. The CDR3 is CASSLTGQGNTEAFF. CDR3 in DNA: TGCGCCAGCAGCTTGACGGGACAGGGAAACACTGAAGCTTTCTTT.

This clonotype was observed a handful of times. The chain uses TRBV6-5 and TRBJ2-7; D remains ambiguous. V gave up 8 bases and J gave up 2 bases, with 13 bases separating them. This CDR3 has 13 residues. Germline loops: CDR1 MNHEY, CDR2 SVGAGI. In DNA form, the CDR3 reads TGTGCCAGCGAGGAAAATAGGACCTACGAGCAGTACTTC. The encoded protein is CASEENRTYEQYF.

This clonotype is labeled as medium-sized. This sequence joins TRBV3-1 and TRBJ2-1; D call uncertain. CDR3 length equals 14 residues. Trimming took 4 bases from V and 7 from J, leaving 14 bases between them. CDR1 is LGHDT, CDR2 YNNKEL, per germline (reference sequence). As DNA, the CDR3 is TGTGCCAGCAGCCCCTCGCGGTTGCCGAATGAGCAGTTCTTC. Its protein is CASSPSRLPNEQFF.

This rearrangement joins TRBV5-1 to TRBJ2-5; no firm D call. The germline V gene encodes CDR1 SGHRS and CDR2 YFSETQ. The V and J ends lost 1 base and 4 bases respectively, with 14 bases between them. The CDR3 consists of 15 residues. CDR3 in DNA: TGCGCCAGCAGCTTGTCCGGAGTTTACGGAGAGACCCAGTACTTC. Encoded protein: CASSLSGVYGETQYF.

This clonotype was seen a handful of times. The rearrangement joins TRBV20-1 to TRBJ2-3, with 8 nucleotides matching TRBD1. J lost 4 bases, V lost 0 bases, and 6 bases had no gene match. Germline CDR1 DFQATT, CDR2 SNEGSKA (reference sequence). This CDR3 comprises 15 residues. The CDR3 is CSARDLQGAADTQYF. In DNA, the CDR3 is TGCAGTGCTAGAGATCTCCAGGGGGCCGCAGATACGCAGTATTTT.